The 7 T cell receptor beta chains in this list originate from one sample, sequenced in a study of CD8 T cells in Susac syndrome. The RNA, about 0.5 to 1 ug, was put through reverse transcription using random hexamers. Each CDR3 protein gets one entry after TCRdb re-called the immunoSEQ multiplex PCR reads with MiXCR. Among around 180,000 distinct CDR3 sequences listed, approximately 95% were seen once. Material: CD8+ T cells from PBMCs. These receptors came from a human donor with multiple sclerosis.

The chain combines TRBV27 with TRBJ1-1; D not resolved. The CDR3 runs to 14 residues. Germline CDR1 is MNHEY and CDR2 is SMNVEV (reference sequence). Trimming left V 5 bases short and J 4 bases short, with 14 bases between. In DNA, the CDR3 is TGTGCCAGCAGTCCCACGGGGAGCGGCACTGAAGCTTTCTTT. Its protein product is CASSPTGSGTEAFF.

The genes are TRBV14 and TRBJ2-5; 7 positions agree with TRBD1. This CDR3 has 15 residues. The ends lost 1 base at V and 4 bases at J; junction bases unmatched: 6. The germline V gene has CDR1 SGHDN and CDR2 FVKESK. The CDR3 loop reads CASSQGVRGRETQYF. The CDR3 DNA sequence: TGTGCCAGCAGCCAAGGTGTGAGGGGGCGAGAGACCCAGTACTTC.

The V and J genes are TRBV29-1 and TRBJ1-2, with 7 positions matching TRBD1. CDR3 size: 15 residues. The trim removed 7 bases at V and 4 bases at J, leaving 15 bases unmatched. In germline, CDR1 is SQVTM, CDR2 ANQGSEA. The chain's CDR3 is CSAEGRGERTYGYTF. For the CDR3, the DNA is TGCAGCGCCGAAGGCAGGGGGGAACGCACCTATGGCTACACCTTC.

V gene TRBV20-1 combines with J gene TRBJ2-7, with 11 bases identical to TRBD2. CDR1 and CDR2 from the germline V gene are DFQATT and SNEGSKA (reference sequence). CDR3 length: 13 residues. After removal of 3 bases from V and 2 bases from J, the junction contained 0 bases not matched to a gene. Written as DNA, the CDR3 is TGCAGTGCTAGGACTAGCGGGGCCTACGAGCAGTACTTC. Protein: CSARTSGAYEQYF.

The chain recombines TRBV20-1 with TRBJ1-5; possibly TRBD1 for D (5 bases). Per the germline V gene, CDR1 is DFQATT and CDR2 is SNEGSKA (reference sequence). The CDR3 is made up of 14 amino acids. Trimming shortened V by 6 bases and J by 3 bases, and 15 bases separated the two germline ends. The DNA for the CDR3 is TGCAGTGCACGCGTGACAGACTACAATCAGCCCCAGCATTTT. Its protein product is CSARVTDYNQPQHF.

The chain combines TRBV29-1 with TRBJ2-5, with D perhaps matching TRBD2 (5 bases). This CDR3 is built from 14 residues. Trimming pared 1 base from V and 1 base from J, leaving 10 bases between. Germline V lookup: CDR1 SQVTM, CDR2 ANQGSEA. CDR3 in amino acids: CSVEGGQLQETQYF. The CDR3 bases are TGCAGCGTTGAAGGCGGGCAGCTCCAAGAGACCCAGTACTTC.

This clonotype appeared a single time. This sequence joins TRBV20-1 and TRBJ1-2, with 9 bases that match TRBD1. Unmatched junction bases numbered 12, after V lost 0 bases and J lost 4 bases. The CDR3 runs to 17 residues. CDR1 and CDR2 (germline): DFQATT, SNEGSKA (reference sequence). The CDR3 loop is CSARDWDREWAVYGYTF. The CDR3 coding sequence is TGCAGTGCTAGAGATTGGGACAGGGAGTGGGCGGTCTATGGCTACACCTTC.